This T cell receptor beta chain was captured by sequencing in a study of blood T cell repertoires in COVID-19. Study context: Collection of acute and convalescent COVID-19 samples took place in the United States, Italy and Spain. Nucleic acid was either cDNA or gDNA, and it came from T cells, B-cell-depleted T cells, or PBMCs.

Losses at the gene ends were 6 bases for V and 4 bases for J; bases not matched to a gene: 8. This CDR3 region has 15 residues. Germline CDR1 is SNHLY and CDR2 is FYNNEI. Measured with immunoSEQ multiplex PCR; TCRdb has only the in-frame clones, and not every one. The table has 95,000 to 150,000 clones, about 87% seen once; the top ten hold 30%. The source is a woman in her 70s with acute or convalescent COVID-19. Sequencing was performed on peripheral blood. This rearrangement joins TRBV2 to TRBJ2-5, with TRBD2 matching over 10 bases. The CDR3 region has the DNA TGTGCCAGCAGGGGAGCGGGGGGGCCTGGAGAGACCCAGTACTTC. Translating it yields CASRGAGGPGETQYF.